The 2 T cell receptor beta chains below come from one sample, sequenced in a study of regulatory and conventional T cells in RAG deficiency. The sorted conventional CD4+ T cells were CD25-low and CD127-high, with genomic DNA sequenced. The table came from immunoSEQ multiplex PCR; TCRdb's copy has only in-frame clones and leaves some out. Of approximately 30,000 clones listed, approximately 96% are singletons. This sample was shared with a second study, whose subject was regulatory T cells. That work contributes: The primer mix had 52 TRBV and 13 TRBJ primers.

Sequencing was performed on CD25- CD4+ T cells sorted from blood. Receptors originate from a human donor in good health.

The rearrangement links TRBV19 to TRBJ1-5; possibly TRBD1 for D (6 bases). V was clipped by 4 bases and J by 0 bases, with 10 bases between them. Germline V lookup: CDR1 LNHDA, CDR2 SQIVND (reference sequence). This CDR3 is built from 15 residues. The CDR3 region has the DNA TGTGCCAGTAGTACAGGGGCGCTTAGCAATCAGCCCCAGCATTTT. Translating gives CASSTGALSNQPQHF.

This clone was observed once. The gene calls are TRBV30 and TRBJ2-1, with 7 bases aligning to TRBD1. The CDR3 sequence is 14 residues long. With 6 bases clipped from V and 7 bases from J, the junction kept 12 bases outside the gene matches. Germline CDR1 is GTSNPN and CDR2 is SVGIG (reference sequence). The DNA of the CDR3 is TGTGCCTGCACTACAGGGGTGGTGAAAAATGAGCAGTTCTTC. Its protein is CACTTGVVKNEQFF. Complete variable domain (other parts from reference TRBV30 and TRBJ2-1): SQTIHQWPATLVQPVGSPLSLECTVEGTSNPNLYWYRQAAGRGLQLLFYSVGIGQISSEVPQNLSASRPQDRQFILSSKKLLLSDSGFYLCACTTGVVKNEQFFGPGTRLTVL.